The clone carrying this TCR beta chain was counted only a few times. Its specificity is unknown. The sample originates from a study of cytomegalovirus exposure and HLA in healthy donors. The study's findings and limits: When presence/absence was analysed, sequencing depth was taken to be roughly uniform across donors. Sequencing probably produced one cluster of sequence variants that were highly shared.

The PCR made use of 60 Vbeta and 13 Jbeta primers. Assay: immunoSEQ multiplex PCR; the TCRdb copy retains only in-frame clones and omits some. The data show roughly 200,000 clones, about 9% seen once. The CDR3 is 14 amino acids. CDR1 and CDR2 (germline): SGDLS, YYNGEE. Trimming removed 0 bases from V and 5 bases from J; junction bases left unmatched: 2. The rearrangement uses TRBV9 and TRBJ2-7; 10 bases match TRBD1. The sequencing sample was made of PBMCs. The sequence derives from a woman aged 30 to 39 in good health and CMV-seropositive. The CDR3 loop reads CASSVGQGANEQYF. The CDR3 region has the DNA TGTGCCAGCAGCGTAGGACAGGGGGCCAACGAGCAGTACTTC.